What follows are 11 T cell receptor beta chains derived from one specimen sequenced in a study of blood T cell repertoires in COVID-19. TCRdb's table, derived via immunoSEQ multiplex PCR, lists solely in-frame clones and lacks some. Among about 260,000 clones listed, 80% to 90% were seen once. Sequences were obtained from peripheral blood. Every receptor here comes from a woman in her forties or fifties with acute or convalescent COVID-19.

In nucleotides, the CDR3 is TGTGCCAGCAGCGCGAATTCAGGGGGGAACACTGAAGCTTTCTTT. This sequence encodes CASSANSGGNTEAFF. The V call is TRBV7-9, the J call TRBJ1-1, with 7 nucleotides matching TRBD1. Trimming removed 5 bases from V and 1 base from J; junction bases left unmatched: 7. The CDR3 is made up of 15 amino acids. CDR1 is SEHNR, CDR2 FQNEAQ, per germline (reference sequence). Full variable domain (outside the CDR3, taken from reference TRBV7-9 and TRBJ1-1): DTGVSQNPRHKITKRGQNVTFRCDPISEHNRLYWYRQTLGQGPEFLTYFQNEAQLEKSRLLSDRFSAERPKGSFSTLEIQRTEQGDSAMYLCASSANSGGNTEAFFGQGTRLTVV.

The V call is TRBV10-3, the J call TRBJ2-2; 12 nucleotides align to TRBD2. V lost 7 bases, J lost 4 bases, and 7 bases stayed unmatched. Germline CDR1 is ENHRY and CDR2 is SYGVKD. The CDR3 has 16 amino acids. The DNA of the CDR3 is TGTGCCATCAATTCCCGACTAGCGGGAGCCACCGGGGAGCTGTTTTTT. Translating gives CAINSRLAGATGELFF.

The rearrangement joins TRBV2 to TRBJ1-1, with 10 bases lining up with TRBD1. This CDR3 has 16 residues. Germline loops: CDR1 SNHLY, CDR2 FYNNEI. J lost 4 bases, V lost 3 bases, and 8 bases had no gene match. The CDR3 loop reads CASSDFRDRGPTEAFF. The DNA for the CDR3 is TGTGCCAGCAGTGATTTTCGGGACAGGGGCCCCACTGAAGCTTTCTTT.

V usage is TRBV28 and J usage is TRBJ1-1, with 9 nucleotides matching TRBD1. Germline CDR1 reads MDHEN; CDR2 reads SYDVKM. Trimming took 5 bases from V and 3 from J; bases not matched to a gene: 7. The CDR3 covers 15 residues. The CDR3 loop is CASSQPRDRDTEAFF. In nucleotides, the CDR3 is TGTGCCAGCAGTCAACCTCGGGACAGGGACACTGAAGCTTTCTTT.

The chain uses TRBV24-1 and TRBJ1-5; the D gene is possibly TRBD1 (6 bases). With 6 bases removed from V and 8 bases from J, the gap between germline ends came to 13 bases. The V gene's germline CDR1 is KGHDR and CDR2 SFDVKD. This CDR3 has 13 residues. The CDR3 loop reads CATSPGGIKPQHF. The CDR3 region has the DNA TGTGCCACCAGTCCGGGGGGCATCAAGCCCCAGCATTTT.

This sequence joins TRBV19 and TRBJ1-5, with D tentatively TRBD1 (5 bases). Germline V gives CDR1 LNHDA, CDR2 SQIVND (reference sequence). The V and J ends lost 4 bases and 3 bases respectively, with 13 bases between them. The CDR3 has 15 amino acids. CDR3 bases: TGTGCCAGTAGTACTCCGGCCAGGGCCAATCAGCCCCAGCATTTT. Encoded protein: CASSTPARANQPQHF.

The rearrangement uses TRBV7-9 and TRBJ2-7, with D perhaps TRBD2 (6 bases). Looked up from germline, CDR1 is SEHNR and CDR2 is FQNEAQ (reference sequence). V lost 2 bases and J 3 bases, leaving 8 bases between the germline ends. The CDR3 runs to 13 residues. Here the CDR3 reads CASSLTGVYEQYF. CDR3 nucleotide sequence: TGTGCCAGCAGCTTAACGGGAGTCTACGAGCAGTACTTC.

The rearrangement links TRBV7-3 to TRBJ2-7, with 7 bases identical to TRBD1. CDR1 is SGHTA, CDR2 FQGTGA, per germline. Germline trimming cut 5 bases from V and 5 bases from J; bases unmatched to any gene: 12. The length of the CDR3 is 15 residues. The CDR3 DNA follows: TGTGCCAGCAGCCGAGACCGGGACAGTACCCACGAGCAGTACTTC. Its translation is CASSRDRDSTHEQYF.

This clone was recorded once. The rearrangement links TRBV6-5 to TRBJ1-1; weak D call: TRBD1 (6 bases). Trimming removed 6 bases at V and 2 bases at J, with 13 bases between. The CDR3 contains 14 residues. From germline, CDR1 is MNHEY and CDR2 SVGAGI. The CDR3 bases are TGTGCCAGCAGCCCCGGGACAAGTAACACTGAAGCTTTCTTT. As protein: CASSPGTSNTEAFF.

V is TRBV15 and J is TRBJ2-1; D gene ambiguous. This CDR3 is built from 12 residues. The V end lost 2 bases, the J end lost 9 bases, and 8 bases lay between the germline ends. Germline CDR1 LNHNV, CDR2 YYDKDF (reference sequence). The CDR3 DNA is TGTGCCACCAGCAGACCTATCGGTGAGCAGTTCTTC. As protein: CATSRPIGEQFF.

The V gene is TRBV19, the J gene TRBJ2-2; D is possibly TRBD2 (5 bases). V lost 8 bases and J 4 bases, leaving 14 bases between the germline ends. Germline CDR1 and CDR2: LNHDA and SQIVND (reference sequence). This CDR3 spans 14 amino acids. For the CDR3, the DNA is TGTGCCAGTCTGGACTTTGGGGTCACCGGGGAGCTGTTTTTT. Its translation: CASLDFGVTGELFF.